This T cell receptor beta chain was observed in a study of cytotoxic CD8 clonotypes in ibrutinib-treated CLL. This clone has a handful of counts. CDR3 size: 11 residues. Per germline, CDR1 SGHRS and CDR2 YFSETQ. Trimming took off 4 bases at V and 3 bases at J, with 4 bases between the two ends. Only in-frame clones appear in the TCRdb table, and some are missing; sequencing was by immunoSEQ multiplex PCR. The table lists 35,000 to 55,000 clones, 55% to 80% of them singletons, with 10% to 15% in the top ten. This chain uses TRBV5-1 with TRBJ1-1, with D hard to call. The starting material was PBMCs, obtained after 12 months of ibrutinib treatment. The sequence was collected from a human donor with chronic lymphocytic leukemia. As DNA, the CDR3 is TGCGCCAGCAGCATGGACACTGAAGCTTTCTTT. This translates into CASSMDTEAFF.